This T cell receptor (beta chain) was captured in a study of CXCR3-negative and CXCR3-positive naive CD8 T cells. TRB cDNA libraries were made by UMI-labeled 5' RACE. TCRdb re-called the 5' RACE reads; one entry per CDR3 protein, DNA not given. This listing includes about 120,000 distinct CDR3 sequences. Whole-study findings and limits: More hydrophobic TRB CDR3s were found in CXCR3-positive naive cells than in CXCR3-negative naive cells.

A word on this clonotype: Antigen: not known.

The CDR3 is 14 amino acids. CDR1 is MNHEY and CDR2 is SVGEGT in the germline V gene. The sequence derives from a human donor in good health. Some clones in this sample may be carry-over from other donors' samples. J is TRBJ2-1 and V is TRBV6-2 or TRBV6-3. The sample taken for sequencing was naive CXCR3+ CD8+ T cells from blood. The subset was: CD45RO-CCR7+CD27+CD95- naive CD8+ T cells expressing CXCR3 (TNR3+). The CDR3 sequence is CASSYSSSYNEQFF.